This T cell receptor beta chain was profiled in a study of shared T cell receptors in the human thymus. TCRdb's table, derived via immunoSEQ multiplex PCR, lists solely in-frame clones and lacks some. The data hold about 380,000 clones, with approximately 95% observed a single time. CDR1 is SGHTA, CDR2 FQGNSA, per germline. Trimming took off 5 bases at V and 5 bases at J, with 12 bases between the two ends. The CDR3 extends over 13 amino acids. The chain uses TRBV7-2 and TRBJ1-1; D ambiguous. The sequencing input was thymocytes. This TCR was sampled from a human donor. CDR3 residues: CASSPRLLTEAFF. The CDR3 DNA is TGTGCCAGCAGCCCCCGGCTCTTGACTGAAGCTTTCTTT.